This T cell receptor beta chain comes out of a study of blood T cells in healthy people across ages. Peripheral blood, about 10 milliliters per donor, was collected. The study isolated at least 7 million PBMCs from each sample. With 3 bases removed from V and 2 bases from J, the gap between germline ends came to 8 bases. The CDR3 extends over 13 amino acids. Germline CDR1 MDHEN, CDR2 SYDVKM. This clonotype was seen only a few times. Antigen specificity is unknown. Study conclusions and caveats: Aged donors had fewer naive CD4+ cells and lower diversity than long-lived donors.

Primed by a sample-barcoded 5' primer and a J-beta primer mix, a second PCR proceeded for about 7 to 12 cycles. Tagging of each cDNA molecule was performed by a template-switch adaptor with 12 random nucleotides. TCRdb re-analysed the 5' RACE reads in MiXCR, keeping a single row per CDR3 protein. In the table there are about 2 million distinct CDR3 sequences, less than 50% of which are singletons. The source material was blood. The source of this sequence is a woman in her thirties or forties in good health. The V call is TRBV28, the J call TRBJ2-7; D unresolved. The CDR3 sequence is CASSLPATYEQYF. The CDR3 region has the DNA TGTGCCAGCAGTTTGCCAGCCACCTACGAGCAGTACTTC.